This is a list of T cell receptor beta chains from one sample in a study of cytomegalovirus exposure and HLA in healthy donors. Assay: immunoSEQ multiplex PCR; the TCRdb copy retains only in-frame clones and omits some. This table has about 110,000 clones, 70% to 80% appearing once. The specimen was PBMCs. Receptors were obtained from a boy between 10 and 17 years old in good health and CMV-seronegative. CDR3s include the opening cysteine and the closing phenylalanine or tryptophan. A D gene is named only where the DNA matches it firmly. Size values are once, few and many counts, or a class for expanded clones, and some rows have none.

j_call d_call clone_size v_call cdr3_nt cdr3_aa
TRBJ1-1 TRBD1 NA TRBV5-8 TGTGCCAGCAGCTTAGGACAGGGGGCCACTGAAGCTTTCTTT CASSLGQGATEAFF
TRBJ2-3 TRBD2 few TRBV29-1 TGCAGCGTTGAGCTAGCGGGCTCAGATACGCAGTATTTT CSVELAGSDTQYF
TRBJ2-2 NA NA TRBV9 TGTGCCAGCAGCGTGGCAGGGATCACCGGGGAGCTGTTTTTT CASSVAGITGELFF
TRBJ1-4 NA NA TRBV28 TGTGCCAGCAATGGCGGGGGAACTAATGAAAAACTGTTTTTT CASNGGGTNEKLFF
TRBJ1-4 NA NA TRBV5-1 TGCGCCAGCAGCTCACAGGGTTTCGCGAATGAAAAACTGTTTTTT CASSSQGFANEKLFF
TRBJ1-1 NA few TRBV10-3 TGTGCCACCAGGAACAGGGACACTGAAGCTTTCTTT CATRNRDTEAFF
TRBJ2-7 NA few TRBV30 TGTGCCTCATGGAGGAACCACTACGAGCAGTACTTC CASWRNHYEQYF
TRBJ2-7 NA NA TRBV5-1 TGCGCCAGCAGCTTGGGGCAGGGGCCCTACGAGCAGTACTTC CASSLGQGPYEQYF
TRBJ1-2 NA NA TRBV2 TGTGCCAGCAGTCCCCAGCGATATGGCTACACCTTC CASSPQRYGYTF
TRBJ1-6 NA NA TRBV19 TGTGCCAGTACCAACAAAACACCAGGGAATCTCTCACCCCTCCACTTT CASTNKTPGNLSPLHF
TRBJ1-2 NA NA TRBV7-9 TGTGCCAGCAGCTTAGTCGGGCAGGAGGATGGCTACACCTTC CASSLVGQEDGYTF
TRBJ1-1 NA NA TRBV7-8 TGTGCCAGCAGCTTAGGGGTGGGGGCAGAAGCTTTCTTT CASSLGVGAEAFF
TRBJ2-5 NA NA TRBV5-6 TGTGCCAGCAGCGTTAGTGAGGGCCTGCTAGAGACCCAGTACTTC CASSVSEGLLETQYF
TRBJ1-1 TRBD1 NA TRBV2 TGTGCCACCCGGGACAGCCTTGAAGCTTTCTTT CATRDSLEAFF
TRBJ2-7 TRBD1 NA TRBV11-3 TGTGCCAGCAGCTTAGAGATGACAGGGAGCAGGGCCTACGAGCAGTACTTC CASSLEMTGSRAYEQYF
TRBJ1-2 NA few TRBV28 TGTGCCAGCAGCACGGTGGGGGGGCTATTGGGCTACACCTTC CASSTVGGLLGYTF